What follows are 16 T cell receptor beta chains derived from one specimen sequenced in a study of T cells in tumors after PD-1 blockade (dated 2019 in TCRdb). Explained via the paper, the time point label denotes: after anti-PD-1 therapy. The method behind the library was the immunoSEQ multiplex PCR assay. Not all clones reach the TCRdb copy of this immuneACCESS table, which keeps in-frame sequences only. Checked studies attribute under half of the gap to unresolved V genes and leave the rest unexplained. The sample contains approximately 11,000 clones, over 50% of them found a single time. The ten biggest clones cover around 13% of the sample. The material was tumor tissue, obtained after anti-PD-1 treatment. These receptors all stem from a human donor with basal cell carcinoma.

CDR3 sequence reads: CASSLATGFTLSEAFF. The CDR3 bases are TGTGCCAGCAGCTTAGCGACAGGGTTTACGCTTTCTGAAGCTTTCTTT. This chain uses TRBV7-2 with TRBJ1-1; 7 bases are shared with TRBD1. The germline V gene encodes CDR1 SGHTA and CDR2 FQGNSA. The trim removed 0 bases at V and 6 bases at J, leaving 10 bases unmatched. The CDR3 has 16 amino acids. The whole variable domain, remainder taken from reference TRBV7-2 and TRBJ1-1, is GAGVSQSPSNKVTEKGKDVELRCDPISGHTALYWYRQSLGQGLEFLIYFQGNSAPDKSGLPSDRFSAERTGGSVSTLTIQRTQQEDSAVYLCASSLATGFTLSEAFFGQGTRLTVV.

The chain recombines TRBV5-1 with TRBJ2-1, with TRBD2 identical over 10 bases. The CDR3 has 15 residues. V lost 7 bases to trimming and J lost 3 bases; unmatched junction nucleotides: 7. Per the germline V gene, CDR1 is SGHRS and CDR2 is YFSETQ. CDR3 DNA sequence: TGCGCCAGCTTCTCGGGACTAGCGAGCTACAATGAGCAGTTCTTC. Protein: CASFSGLASYNEQFF.

The chain couples TRBV18 to TRBJ1-3; D may be TRBD1 (5 bases). CDR1 is KGHSH, CDR2 LQKENI, per germline. This CDR3 comprises 14 residues. V lost 6 bases and J 0 bases, leaving 9 bases between the germline ends. The CDR3 DNA reads as TGTGCCAGCTCGCTCGACAGCTCTGGAAACACCATATATTTT. Translating gives CASSLDSSGNTIYF.

CDR3 in amino acids: CASGSGQSIETQYF. CDR3 bases: TGCGCCAGCGGCTCTGGACAGTCAATAGAGACCCAGTACTTC. The chain joins TRBV5-1 to TRBJ2-5; maybe TRBD1 (6 bases). Trimming took 7 bases from V and 4 from J, leaving 17 bases between them. CDR1 and CDR2 from the germline V gene are SGHRS and YFSETQ. This CDR3 has 14 residues. The full variable domain, with the rest looked up from reference TRBV5-1 and TRBJ2-5, is KAGVTQTPRYLIKTRGQQVTLSCSPISGHRSVSWYQQTPGQGLQFLFEYFSETQRNKGNFPGRFSGRQFSNSRSEMNVSTLELGDSALYLCASGSGQSIETQYFGPGTRLLVL.

Within the sample, this clone is medium-sized. The chain recombines TRBV19 with TRBJ1-2; D unresolved. The CDR3 consists of 15 residues. Germline CDR1 reads LNHDA; CDR2 reads SQIVND (reference sequence). Deletions cut 7 bases from V and 5 bases from J, with 20 bases between. CDR3 coding DNA: TGTGCCAGTAATCAAAAAAGGACCTTCACATATGGCTACACCTTC. Translating gives CASNQKRTFTYGYTF.

This chain joins TRBV30 and TRBJ1-1; tentatively, D is TRBD1 (5 bases). The V end was cut by 2 bases, the J end by 1 base, with 8 bases between. Germline V gene sequence: CDR1 GTSNPN, CDR2 SVGIG (reference sequence). This CDR3 is 13 amino acids long. CDR3 coding DNA: TGTGCCTGGAGTCCCAGGGCGAACACTGAAGCTTTCTTT. Amino acid sequence: CAWSPRANTEAFF.

This chain uses TRBV27 with TRBJ2-5, with a tentative D call TRBD2 (5 bases). V was shortened by 5 bases and J by 1 base, with 14 bases between the two germline ends. The CDR3 contains 15 residues. Germline values: CDR1 MNHEY, CDR2 SMNVEV (reference sequence). DNA for the CDR3: TGTGCCAGCAGTCCCGCCCGGGCGGGCCAAGAGACCCAGTACTTC. Its protein product is CASSPARAGQETQYF.

The V gene is TRBV6-2 or TRBV6-3, the J gene TRBJ2-5; TRBD1 agrees at 10 bases. V lost 5 bases, J lost 5 bases, and 8 bases stayed unmatched. Germline CDR1 MNHEY, CDR2 SVGEGT. This CDR3 is 15 amino acids long. The CDR3 region is CASSDDRGLAETQYF. CDR3 nucleotides: TGTGCCAGCAGTGACGACAGGGGGCTGGCGGAGACCCAGTACTTC.

The chain is built from TRBV5-4 and TRBJ2-5; perhaps TRBD2 as D (5 bases). With 6 bases removed from V and 4 bases from J, the gap between germline ends came to 25 bases. CDR1 and CDR2 (germline): SGHNT, YYREEE (reference sequence). CDR3 length: 17 residues. The CDR3 DNA sequence: TGTGCCAGCATCCTCCAAGGCAGCGGCCCAGAGAGAGAGACCCAGTACTTC. It codes for CASILQGSGPERETQYF.

This chain uses TRBV27 with TRBJ2-7; D remains ambiguous. Germline assignment: CDR1 MNHEY and CDR2 SMNVEV (reference sequence). The length of the CDR3 is 11 residues. V lost 2 bases and J 7 bases, leaving 6 bases between the germline ends. The CDR3 sequence: CASSLDREQYF. The CDR3 DNA reads TGTGCCAGCAGTTTAGATCGAGAGCAGTACTTC.

The V gene is TRBV30, the J gene TRBJ1-2; D remains ambiguous. Germline V CDR1 and CDR2: GTSNPN, SVGIG (reference sequence). Trimming removed 3 bases from V and 0 bases from J, with 8 bases in between. The CDR3 length is 13 residues. The CDR3 sequence is CAWSLRTNYGYTF. Written as DNA, the CDR3 is TGTGCCTGGAGCCTCAGGACTAACTATGGCTACACCTTC.

The chain links TRBV12-5 to TRBJ2-7; possibly TRBD2 for D (7 bases). This CDR3 comprises 17 residues. Germline values: CDR1 LGHNT, CDR2 FRNRAP. The V end was cut by 2 bases, the J end by 2 bases, with 19 bases between. CDR3 residues: CASGLTRGAGATYEQYF. The CDR3 bases are TGTGCTAGTGGTTTGACAAGGGGGGCGGGGGCCACCTACGAGCAGTACTTC.

The chain combines TRBV20-1 with TRBJ2-3; D unclear. The CDR3 consists of 10 residues. In germline, CDR1 is DFQATT, CDR2 SNEGSKA (reference sequence). V was cut by 5 bases and J by 9 bases, with 9 bases left in between. CDR3 residues: CSAELETQYF. In DNA, the CDR3 is TGCAGTGCTGAGCTGGAGACGCAGTATTTT.

The chain links TRBV7-2 to TRBJ1-4; TRBD1 matches at 7 bases. The CDR3 is 16 amino acids. V shed 0 bases and J 7 bases; nucleotides not matched to a gene: 8. CDR1 and CDR2 from the germline V gene are SGHTA and FQGNSA. Here the CDR3 reads CASSLAANRGGEKLFF. DNA of the CDR3: TGTGCCAGCAGCTTAGCTGCTAACAGGGGAGGTGAAAAACTGTTTTTT.

The rearrangement links TRBV7-9 to TRBJ2-7, with 12 bases identical to TRBD1. The germline V gene has CDR1 SEHNR and CDR2 FQNEAQ (reference sequence). This CDR3 region has 15 residues. The V gene end was trimmed by 4 bases and the J gene end by 9 bases; junction bases not matched to a gene: 10. The CDR3: CASSSGDRGRGRQYF. CDR3 nucleotides: TGTGCCAGCAGCTCTGGGGACAGGGGGCGCGGGAGGCAGTACTTC.

This chain uses TRBV11-3 with TRBJ2-1; a possible D gene is TRBD1 (5 bases). The germline V and J ends were trimmed by 1 base and 10 bases, with 11 bases remaining between them. The CDR3 extends over 13 amino acids. Germline V lookup: CDR1 SGHNT, CDR2 YENEEA. The CDR3 sequence is CASSLVQVGEQFF. The CDR3 bases are TGTGCCAGCAGCTTAGTACAGGTTGGGGAGCAGTTCTTC.